Included here is one TCR beta chain sequence, with context. This entry is derived from a study of blood T cell repertoires in COVID-19. Study summary: Sites in the United States, Italy and Spain provided acute and convalescent COVID-19 samples. In each case, the material was cDNA or gDNA derived from T cells, B-cell-depleted T cells, or PBMCs.

Trimming took 4 bases from V and 5 from J; bases not matched to a gene: 4. The CDR3 is made up of 13 amino acids. The germline gives CDR1 MNHEY, CDR2 SVGAGI. In the original analysis: Amplification of reference gene primers was used by the study to estimate nucleated cell counts. TCRdb's copy holds only in-frame clones and misses some; the assay was immunoSEQ multiplex PCR. D and trimming were read from the DNA, whereas the V and J calls and clone size are those reported in that table. The repertoire holds hundreds of thousands of clones, with 70% to 90% as singletons. The sequence was obtained from a woman in her forties or fifties with active or convalescent COVID-19. The chain has TRBV6-5 and TRBJ1-2; 7 bases line up with TRBD1. Sample: peripheral blood. The CDR3 sequence: CASSSTGKYGYTF. In nucleotides, the CDR3 is TGTGCCAGCAGTTCGACAGGGAAATATGGCTACACCTTC.